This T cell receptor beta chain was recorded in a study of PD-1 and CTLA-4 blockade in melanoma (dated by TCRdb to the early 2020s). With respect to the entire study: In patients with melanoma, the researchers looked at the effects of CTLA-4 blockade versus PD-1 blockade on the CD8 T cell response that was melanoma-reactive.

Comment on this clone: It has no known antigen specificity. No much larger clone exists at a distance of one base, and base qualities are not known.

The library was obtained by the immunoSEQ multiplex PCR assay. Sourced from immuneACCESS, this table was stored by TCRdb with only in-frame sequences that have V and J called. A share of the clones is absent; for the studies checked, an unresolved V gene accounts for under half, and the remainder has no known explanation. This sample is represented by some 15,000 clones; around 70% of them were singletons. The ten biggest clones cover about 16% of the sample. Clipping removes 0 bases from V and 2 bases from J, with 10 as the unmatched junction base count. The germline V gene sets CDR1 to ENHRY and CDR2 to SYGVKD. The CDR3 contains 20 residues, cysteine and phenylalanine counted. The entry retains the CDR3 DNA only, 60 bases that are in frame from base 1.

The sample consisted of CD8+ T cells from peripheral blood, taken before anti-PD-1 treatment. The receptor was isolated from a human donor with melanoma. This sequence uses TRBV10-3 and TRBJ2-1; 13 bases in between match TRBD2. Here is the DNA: TGTGCCATCAGTGAGTCAAGGGGCACTAGCGGGAGGGTCCCCTACAATGAGCAGTTCTTC. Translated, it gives CAISESRGTSGRVPYNEQFF.